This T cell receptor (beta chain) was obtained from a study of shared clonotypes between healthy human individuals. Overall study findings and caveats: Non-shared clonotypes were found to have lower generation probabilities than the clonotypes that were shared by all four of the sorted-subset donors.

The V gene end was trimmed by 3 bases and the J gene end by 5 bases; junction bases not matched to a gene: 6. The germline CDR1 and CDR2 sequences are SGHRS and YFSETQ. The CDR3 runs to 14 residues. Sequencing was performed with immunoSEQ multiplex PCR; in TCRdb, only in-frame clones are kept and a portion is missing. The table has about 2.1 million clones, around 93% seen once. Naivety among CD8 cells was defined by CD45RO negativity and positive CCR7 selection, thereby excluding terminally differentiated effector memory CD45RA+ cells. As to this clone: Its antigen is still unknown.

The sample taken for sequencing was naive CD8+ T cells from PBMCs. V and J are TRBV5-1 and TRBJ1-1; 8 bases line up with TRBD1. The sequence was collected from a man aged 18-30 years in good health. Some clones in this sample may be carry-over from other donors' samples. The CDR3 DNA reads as TGCGCCAGCAGCTGGGCAGGGGGCGATACTGAAGCTTTCTTT. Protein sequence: CASSWAGGDTEAFF.